The clone carrying this T cell receptor (beta chain) showed up many times. Its antigen is unidentified. This CDR3 contains 12 residues. The V gene's germline CDR1 is SGDLS and CDR2 YYNGEE. V dropped 4 bases and J dropped 3 bases, with 6 bases sitting between them. This record comes from a study of CD8+CD57+ T cells in acquired aplastic anemia. Study in general: Sorted CD4+ plus CD8+ cells gave DNA averaging around 3.2 ug. CD4+ cells from healthy donors averaged around 10 million reads. Study-wide points: Simpson's diversity of CD8+ cells was not significantly different in patients compared with controls. Found in both controls and patients were approximately 31 CD8+ CDR3 sequences.

The use of genomic DNA as template underpinned the TCR beta VDJ and CDR3 profiling. TCRdb re-called the reads with MiXCR, one entry per CDR3 protein. The sample shows 80,000 or so distinct CDR3 sequences, around 42% of them seen only once. The chain combines TRBV9 with TRBJ2-3; unclear D gene. Sequenced material: sorted CD4+, CD8+, or CD8+CD57+ T cells (not recorded which) from PBMCs. This TCR derives from a human donor in good health, serving as a control. In DNA form, the CDR3 reads TGTGCCAGCAGCCCTCGGACAGATACGCAGTATTTT. This sequence encodes CASSPRTDTQYF. Filled out from reference TRBV9 and TRBJ2-3, the complete variable domain reads DSGVTQTPKHLITATGQRVTLRCSPRSGDLSVYWYQQSLDQGLQFLIQYYNGEERAKGNILERFSAQQFPDLHSELNLSSLELGDSALYFCASSPRTDTQYFGPGTRLTVL.